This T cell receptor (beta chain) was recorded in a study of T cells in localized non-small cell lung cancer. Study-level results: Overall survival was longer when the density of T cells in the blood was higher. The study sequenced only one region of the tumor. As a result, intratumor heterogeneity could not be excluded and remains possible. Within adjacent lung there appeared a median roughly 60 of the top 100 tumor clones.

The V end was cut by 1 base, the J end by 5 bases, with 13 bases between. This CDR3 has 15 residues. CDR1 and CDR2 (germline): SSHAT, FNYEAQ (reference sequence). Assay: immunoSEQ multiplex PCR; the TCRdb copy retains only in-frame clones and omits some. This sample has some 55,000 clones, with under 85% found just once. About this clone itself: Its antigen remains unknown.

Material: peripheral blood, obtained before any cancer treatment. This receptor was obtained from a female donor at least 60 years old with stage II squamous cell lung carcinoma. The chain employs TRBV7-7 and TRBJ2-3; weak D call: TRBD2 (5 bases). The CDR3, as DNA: TGTGCCAGCAGCTTAGGTCTAGCTGGGATAGATACGCAGTATTTT. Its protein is CASSLGLAGIDTQYF.